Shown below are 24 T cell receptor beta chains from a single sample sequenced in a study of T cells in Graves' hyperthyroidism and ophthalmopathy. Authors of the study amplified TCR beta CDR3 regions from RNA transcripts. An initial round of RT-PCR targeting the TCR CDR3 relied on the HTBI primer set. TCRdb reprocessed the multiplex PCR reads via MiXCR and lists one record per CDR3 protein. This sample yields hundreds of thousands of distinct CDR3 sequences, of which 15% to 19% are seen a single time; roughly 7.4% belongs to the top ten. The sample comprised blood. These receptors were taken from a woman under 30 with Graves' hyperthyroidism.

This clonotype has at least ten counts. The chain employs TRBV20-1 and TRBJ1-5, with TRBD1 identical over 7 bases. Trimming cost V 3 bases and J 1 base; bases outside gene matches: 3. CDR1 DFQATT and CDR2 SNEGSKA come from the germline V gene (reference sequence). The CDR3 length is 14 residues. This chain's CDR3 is CSARGRGSNQPQHF. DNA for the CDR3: TGCAGTGCTAGGGGCAGGGGGAGCAATCAGCCCCAGCATTTT.

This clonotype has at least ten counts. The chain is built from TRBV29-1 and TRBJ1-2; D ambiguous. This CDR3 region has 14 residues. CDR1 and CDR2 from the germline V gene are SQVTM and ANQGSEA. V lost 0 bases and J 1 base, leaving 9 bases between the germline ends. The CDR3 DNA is TGCAGCGTTGAAGACGGGAACAGTAACTATGGCTACACCTTC. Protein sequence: CSVEDGNSNYGYTF. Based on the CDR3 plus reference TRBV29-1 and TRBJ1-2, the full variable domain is SAVISQKPSRDICQRGTSLTIQCQVDSQVTMMFWYRQQPGQSLTLIATANQGSEATYESGFVIDKFPISRPNLTFSTLTVSNMSPEDSSIYLCSVEDGNSNYGYTFGSGTRLTVV.

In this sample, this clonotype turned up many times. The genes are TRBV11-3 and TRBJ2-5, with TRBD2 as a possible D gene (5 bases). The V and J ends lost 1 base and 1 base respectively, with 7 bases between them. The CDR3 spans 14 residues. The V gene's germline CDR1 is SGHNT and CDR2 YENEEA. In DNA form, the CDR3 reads TGTGCCAGCAGCTTAGTCGGAGGCCAAGAGACCCAGTACTTC. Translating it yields CASSLVGGQETQYF.

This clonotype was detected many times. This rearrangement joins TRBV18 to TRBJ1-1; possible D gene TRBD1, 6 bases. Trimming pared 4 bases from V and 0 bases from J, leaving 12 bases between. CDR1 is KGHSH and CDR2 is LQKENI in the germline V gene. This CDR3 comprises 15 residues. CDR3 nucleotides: TGTGCCAGCTCACTTAACCGGGACATGAACACTGAAGCTTTCTTT. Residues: CASSLNRDMNTEAFF.

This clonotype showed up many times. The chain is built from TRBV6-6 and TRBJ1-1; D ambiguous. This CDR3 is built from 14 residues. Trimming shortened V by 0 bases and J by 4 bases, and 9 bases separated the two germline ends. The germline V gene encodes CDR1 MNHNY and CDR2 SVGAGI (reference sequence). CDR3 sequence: CASSYSAGGTEAFF. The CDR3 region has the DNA TGTGCCAGCAGTTACTCAGCGGGTGGCACTGAAGCTTTCTTT.

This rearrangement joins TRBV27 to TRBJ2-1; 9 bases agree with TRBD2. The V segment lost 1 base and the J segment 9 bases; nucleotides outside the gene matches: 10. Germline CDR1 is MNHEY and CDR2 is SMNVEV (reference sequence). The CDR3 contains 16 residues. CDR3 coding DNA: TGTGCCAGCAGTTTATATCTAGCGGGACCCCATAGTGAGCAGTTCTTC. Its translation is CASSLYLAGPHSEQFF.

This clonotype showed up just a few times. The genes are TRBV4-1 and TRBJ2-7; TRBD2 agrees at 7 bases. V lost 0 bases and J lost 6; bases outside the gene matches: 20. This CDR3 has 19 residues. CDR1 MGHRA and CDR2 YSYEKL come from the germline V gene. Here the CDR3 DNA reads TGCGCCAGCAGCCAAGAAGAAGGGGATTGGCTAGCGGACCTAGGCGAGCAGTACTTC. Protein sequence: CASSQEEGDWLADLGEQYF.

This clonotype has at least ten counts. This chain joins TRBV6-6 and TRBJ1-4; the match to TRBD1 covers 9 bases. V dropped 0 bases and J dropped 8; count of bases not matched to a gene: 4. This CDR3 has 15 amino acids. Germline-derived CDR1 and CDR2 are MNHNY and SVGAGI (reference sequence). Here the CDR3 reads CASSYSGTGREKLFF. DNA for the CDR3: TGTGCCAGCAGTTACTCCGGGACAGGGAGGGAAAAACTGTTTTTT.

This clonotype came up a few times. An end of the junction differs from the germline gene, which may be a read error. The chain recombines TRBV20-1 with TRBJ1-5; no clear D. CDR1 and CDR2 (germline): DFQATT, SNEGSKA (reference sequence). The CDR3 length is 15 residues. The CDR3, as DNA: TGCAGTGCCAGAGCCGGCAGCAATAGCAATCAGCCCCAGCATTTT. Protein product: CSARAGSNSNQPQHF.

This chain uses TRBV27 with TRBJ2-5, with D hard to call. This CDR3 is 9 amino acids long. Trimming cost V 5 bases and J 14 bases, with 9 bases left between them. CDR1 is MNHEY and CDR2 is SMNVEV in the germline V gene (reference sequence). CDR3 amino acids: CASSRLPYF. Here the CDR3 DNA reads TGTGCCAGCAGTCGCTTGCCCTACTTC.

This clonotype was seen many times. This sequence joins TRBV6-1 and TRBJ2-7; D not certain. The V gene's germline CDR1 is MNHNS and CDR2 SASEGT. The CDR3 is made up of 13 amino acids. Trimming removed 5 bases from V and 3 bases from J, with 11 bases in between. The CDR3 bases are TGTGCCAGCAGTTCGGCACGATTCTACGAGCAGTACTTC. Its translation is CASSSARFYEQYF.

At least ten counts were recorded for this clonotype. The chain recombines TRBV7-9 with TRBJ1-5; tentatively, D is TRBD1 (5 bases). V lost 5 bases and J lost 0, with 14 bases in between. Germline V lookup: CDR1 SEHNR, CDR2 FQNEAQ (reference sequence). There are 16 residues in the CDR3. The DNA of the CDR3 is TGTGCCAGCAGCGCCGGTGGGGGTATTAGCAATCAGCCCCAGCATTTT. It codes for CASSAGGGISNQPQHF.

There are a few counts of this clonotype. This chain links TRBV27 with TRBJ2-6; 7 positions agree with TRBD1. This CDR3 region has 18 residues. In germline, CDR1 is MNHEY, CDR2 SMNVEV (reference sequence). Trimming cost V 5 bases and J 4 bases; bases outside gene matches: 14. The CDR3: CASSRGLKGAKGANVLTF. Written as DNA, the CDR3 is TGTGCCAGCAGTCGCGGATTGAAGGGGGCGAAAGGGGCCAACGTCCTGACTTTC. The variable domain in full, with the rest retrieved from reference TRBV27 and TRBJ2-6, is EAQVTQNPRYLITVTGKKLTVTCSQNMNHEYMSWYRQDPGLGLRQIYYSMNVEVTDKGDVPEGYKVSRKEKRNFPLILESPSPNQTSLYFCASSRGLKGAKGANVLTFGAGSRLTVL.

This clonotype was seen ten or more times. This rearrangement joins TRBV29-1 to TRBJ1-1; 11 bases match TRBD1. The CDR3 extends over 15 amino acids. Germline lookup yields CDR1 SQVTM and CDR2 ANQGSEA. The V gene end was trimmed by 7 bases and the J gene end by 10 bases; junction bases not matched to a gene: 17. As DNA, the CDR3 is TGCAGCGCTACCGGGACAGGGGGACTGACCCGGGTAGCTTTCTTT. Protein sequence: CSATGTGGLTRVAFF.

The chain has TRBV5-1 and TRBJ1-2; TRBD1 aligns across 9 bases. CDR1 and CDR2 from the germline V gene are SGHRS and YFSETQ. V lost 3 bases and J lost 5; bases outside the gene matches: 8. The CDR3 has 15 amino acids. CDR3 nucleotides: TGCGCCAGCAGCTGGTGGGACAGGGAAGGTTATGGCTACACCTTC. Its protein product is CASSWWDREGYGYTF. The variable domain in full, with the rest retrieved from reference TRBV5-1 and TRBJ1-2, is KAGVTQTPRYLIKTRGQQVTLSCSPISGHRSVSWYQQTPGQGLQFLFEYFSETQRNKGNFPGRFSGRQFSNSRSEMNVSTLELGDSALYLCASSWWDREGYGYTFGSGTRLTVV.

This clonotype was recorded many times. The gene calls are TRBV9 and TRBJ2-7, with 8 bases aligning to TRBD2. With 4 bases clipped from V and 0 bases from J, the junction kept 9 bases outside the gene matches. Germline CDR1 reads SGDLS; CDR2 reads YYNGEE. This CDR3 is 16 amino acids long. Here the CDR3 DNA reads TGTGCCAGCAGCCCCATAAGAAGCGGGAGCTCCTACGAGCAGTACTTC. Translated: CASSPIRSGSSYEQYF.

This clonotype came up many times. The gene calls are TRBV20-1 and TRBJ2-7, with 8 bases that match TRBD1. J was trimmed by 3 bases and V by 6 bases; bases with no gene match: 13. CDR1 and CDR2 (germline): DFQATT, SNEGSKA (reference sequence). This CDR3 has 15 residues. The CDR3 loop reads CSAAIPGQANYEQYF. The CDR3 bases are TGCAGTGCCGCGATCCCGGGACAGGCGAACTACGAGCAGTACTTC.

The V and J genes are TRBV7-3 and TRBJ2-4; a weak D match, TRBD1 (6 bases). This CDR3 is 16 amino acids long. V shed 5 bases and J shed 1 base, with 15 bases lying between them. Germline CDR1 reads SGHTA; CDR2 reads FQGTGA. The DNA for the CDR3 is TGTGCCAGCAGCCCCGGGACAAGGGGCGCCAAAAACATTCAGTACTTC. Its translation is CASSPGTRGAKNIQYF. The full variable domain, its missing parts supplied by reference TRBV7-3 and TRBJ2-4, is GAGVSQTPSNKVTEKGKYVELRCDPISGHTALYWYRQSLGQGPEFLIYFQGTGAADDSGLPNDRFFAVRPEGSVSTLKIQRTERGDSAVYLCASSPGTRGAKNIQYFGAGTRLSVL.

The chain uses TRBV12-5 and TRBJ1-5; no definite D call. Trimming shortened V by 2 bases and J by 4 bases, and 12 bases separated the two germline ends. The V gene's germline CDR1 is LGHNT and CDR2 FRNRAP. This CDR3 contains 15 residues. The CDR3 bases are TGTGCTAGTGGTTTGCTCTTGGAGGGTAATCAGCCCCAGCATTTT. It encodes CASGLLLEGNQPQHF.

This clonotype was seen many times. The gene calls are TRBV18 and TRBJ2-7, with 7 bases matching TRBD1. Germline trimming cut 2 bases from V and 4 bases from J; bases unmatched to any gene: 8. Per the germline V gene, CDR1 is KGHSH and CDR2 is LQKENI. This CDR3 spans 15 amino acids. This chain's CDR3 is CASSPEDRAAYEQYF. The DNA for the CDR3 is TGTGCCAGCTCACCAGAAGACAGGGCCGCGTACGAGCAGTACTTC. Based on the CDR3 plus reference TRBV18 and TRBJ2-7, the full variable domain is NAGVMQNPRHLVRRRGQEARLRCSPMKGHSHVYWYRQLPEEGLKFMVYLQKENIIDESGMPKERFSAEFPKEGPSILRIQQVVRGDSAAYFCASSPEDRAAYEQYFGPGTRLTVT.

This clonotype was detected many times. The CDR3 nucleotides are TGCAGTGCTAGCGGCCTCGCGGATGAAAAACTGTTTTTT. This gives the protein CSASGLADEKLFF. The V call is TRBV20-1, the J call TRBJ1-4; D call uncertain. CDR3 size: 13 residues. V dropped 3 bases and J dropped 6 bases, with 11 bases sitting between them. From germline, CDR1 is DFQATT and CDR2 SNEGSKA (reference sequence).

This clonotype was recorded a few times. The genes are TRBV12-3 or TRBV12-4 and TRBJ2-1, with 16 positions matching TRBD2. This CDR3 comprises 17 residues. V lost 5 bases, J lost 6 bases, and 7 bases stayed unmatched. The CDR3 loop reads CASSTGTSGRAPNEQFF. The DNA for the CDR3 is TGTGCCAGCAGTACAGGGACTAGCGGGAGGGCCCCCAATGAGCAGTTCTTC.

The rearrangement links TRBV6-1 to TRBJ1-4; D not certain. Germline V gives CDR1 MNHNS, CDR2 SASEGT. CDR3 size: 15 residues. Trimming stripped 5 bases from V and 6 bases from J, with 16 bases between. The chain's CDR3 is CASSSRGGGDEKLFF. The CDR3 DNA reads TGTGCCAGCAGTTCCCGGGGAGGTGGCGATGAAAAACTGTTTTTT.

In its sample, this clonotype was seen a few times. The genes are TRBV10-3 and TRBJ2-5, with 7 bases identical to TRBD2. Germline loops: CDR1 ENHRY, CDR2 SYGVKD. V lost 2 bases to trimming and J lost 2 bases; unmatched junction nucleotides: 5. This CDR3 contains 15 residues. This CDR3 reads CAISEPGGKQETQYF. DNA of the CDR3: TGTGCCATCAGTGAGCCGGGGGGAAAACAAGAGACCCAGTACTTC.